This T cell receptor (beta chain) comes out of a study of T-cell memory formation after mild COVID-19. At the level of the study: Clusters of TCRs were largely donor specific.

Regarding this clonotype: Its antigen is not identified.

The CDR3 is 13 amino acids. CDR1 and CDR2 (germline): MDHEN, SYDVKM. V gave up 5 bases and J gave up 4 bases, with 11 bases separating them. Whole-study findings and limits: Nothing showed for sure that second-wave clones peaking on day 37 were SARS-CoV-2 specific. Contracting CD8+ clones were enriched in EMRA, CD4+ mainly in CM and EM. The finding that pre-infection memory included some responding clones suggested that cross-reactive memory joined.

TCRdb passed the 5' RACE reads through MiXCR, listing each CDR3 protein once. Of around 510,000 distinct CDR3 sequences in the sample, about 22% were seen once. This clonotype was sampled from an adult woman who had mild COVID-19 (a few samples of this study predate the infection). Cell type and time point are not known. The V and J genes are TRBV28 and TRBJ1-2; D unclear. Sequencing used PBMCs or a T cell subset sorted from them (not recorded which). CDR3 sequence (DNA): TGTGCCAGCAGTGAGGGCGGCCCCTATGGCTACACCTTC. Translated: CASSEGGPYGYTF.